A single sample is the source of the 27 T cell receptor beta chains below, sequenced in a study of Ad26.COV2.S vaccination and SARS-CoV-2 variants. Assay used: immunoSEQ multiplex PCR; TCRdb lists only in-frame clones, some missing. This table holds approximately 420,000 clones, less than 90% found once. Treatment: roughly 20 received Ad26.COV2.S at low or high dose, single or two shots; about 5 received placebo; per-sample allocation not given. The samples date from day 63 after the first vaccine or placebo injection. Source: peripheral blood, taken in a trial of Ad26.COV2.S vaccine versus placebo. These receptors originate from a person between 18 and 59 years old who received the Ad26.COV2.S COVID-19 vaccine or a placebo.

This chain connects TRBV6-5 to TRBJ1-6, with D unresolved. From germline, CDR1 is MNHEY and CDR2 SVGAGI. This CDR3 has 16 residues. Trimming stripped 0 bases from V and 6 bases from J, with 12 bases between. This CDR3 is CASSYSYLQPNSPLHF. The DNA of the CDR3 is TGTGCCAGCAGTTACTCGTATCTCCAGCCTAATTCACCCCTCCACTTT.

The V gene is TRBV4-1, the J gene TRBJ2-3, with 8 positions matching TRBD1. J was trimmed by 3 bases and V by 4 bases; bases with no gene match: 9. The CDR3 is made up of 16 amino acids. In germline, CDR1 is MGHRA, CDR2 YSYEKL. CDR3 in DNA: TGCGCCAGCAGCCTGTCCCCAGGGGGCGCGACAGATACGCAGTATTTT. Translating it yields CASSLSPGGATDTQYF.

The V and J genes are TRBV7-9 and TRBJ2-5; TRBD1 matches 7 bases. Germline V gives CDR1 SEHNR, CDR2 FQNEAQ (reference sequence). This CDR3 is built from 16 residues. J gave up 1 base and V 6 bases, and 11 bases lay outside the gene matches. CDR3 amino acids: CASRPKPTGLQETQYF. CDR3 nucleotide sequence: TGTGCCAGCAGGCCTAAGCCGACAGGGCTCCAAGAGACCCAGTACTTC.

The chain combines TRBV5-5 with TRBJ2-2; 8 bases fit TRBD2. The CDR3 sequence is 16 residues long. With 0 bases clipped from V and 1 base from J, the junction kept 2 bases outside the gene matches. Germline CDR1 reads SGHKS; CDR2 reads YYEKEE (reference sequence). The CDR3 loop reads CASSLAAGGNTGELFF. For the CDR3, the DNA is TGTGCCAGCAGCTTGGCGGCGGGAGGGAACACCGGGGAGCTGTTTTTT.

This rearrangement joins TRBV9 to TRBJ2-5, with no clear D. Trimming took 1 base from V and 3 from J, leaving 13 bases between them. The V gene's germline CDR1 is SGDLS and CDR2 YYNGEE. This CDR3 is 15 amino acids long. This chain's CDR3 is CASSVFSGLEETQYF. CDR3 DNA: TGTGCCAGCAGCGTATTCTCTGGGCTGGAAGAGACCCAGTACTTC.

This chain uses TRBV19 with TRBJ1-5; tentatively, D is TRBD1 (5 bases). Germline-derived CDR1 and CDR2 are LNHDA and SQIVND (reference sequence). V was cut by 3 bases and J by 7 bases, with 16 bases left in between. CDR3 length equals 15 residues. In DNA, the CDR3 is TGTGCCAGTAGTATTATGTCGGGGGTTAACCAGCCCCAGCATTTT. It codes for CASSIMSGVNQPQHF.

The rearrangement joins TRBV5-8 to TRBJ2-3; 11 positions match TRBD2. The germline gives CDR1 SGHTS, CDR2 YDEGEE. V lost 4 bases, J lost 4 bases, and 14 bases stayed unmatched. The CDR3 spans 18 residues. The CDR3 protein is CASSNSGSGGASADTQYF. The CDR3 DNA reads as TGTGCCAGCAGCAATTCCGGTAGCGGGGGGGCATCTGCAGATACGCAGTATTTT.

This clone was seen a single time. The V call is TRBV7-2, the J call TRBJ1-1; D call uncertain. V lost 2 bases and J 0 bases, leaving 7 bases between the germline ends. Germline-derived CDR1 and CDR2 are SGHTA and FQGNSA. The CDR3 is 14 residues long. The CDR3 spells CASSLPSLNTEAFF. The CDR3 bases are TGTGCCAGCAGCTTACCCAGTTTGAACACTGAAGCTTTCTTT.

A single count supports this clone. The chain recombines TRBV9 with TRBJ1-2, with TRBD1 matching 7 bases. V dropped 0 bases and J dropped 3; count of bases not matched to a gene: 2. Germline CDR1 and CDR2: SGDLS and YYNGEE. The CDR3 contains 14 residues. The CDR3 coding sequence is TGTGCCAGCAGCGTAGACAGGGGCGACTATGGCTACACCTTC. This codes for CASSVDRGDYGYTF.

The sample holds a few counts of this clone. The rearrangement uses TRBV6-4 and TRBJ2-2; D is undetermined. Trimming stripped 2 bases from V and 4 bases from J, with 5 bases between. The CDR3 contains 13 residues. The germline V gene encodes CDR1 MRHNA and CDR2 SNTAGT. CDR3 amino acids: CASSDRFTGELFF. The CDR3 DNA reads as TGTGCCAGCAGTGACAGATTCACCGGGGAGCTGTTTTTT.

The V and J genes are TRBV5-6 and TRBJ2-3, with TRBD2 identical over 7 bases. This CDR3 is 15 amino acids long. From germline, CDR1 is SGHDT and CDR2 YYEEEE. With V trimmed by 1 base and J by 2 bases, 4 bases remained unmatched. The CDR3, as DNA: TGTGCCAGCAGCTTGAAAAGCGGGGTCACAGATACGCAGTATTTT. Translating it yields CASSLKSGVTDTQYF.

This clone was observed once. The chain recombines TRBV7-9 with TRBJ1-5; D remains unclear. The length of the CDR3 is 13 residues. Germline-derived CDR1 and CDR2 are SEHNR and FQNEAQ (reference sequence). V shed 3 bases and J shed 9 bases, with 12 bases lying between them. The CDR3 DNA sequence: TGTGCCAGCAGCTTCGATGTTGGACTGCCCCAGCATTTT. Translating gives CASSFDVGLPQHF. Full variable domain (outside the CDR3, taken from reference TRBV7-9 and TRBJ1-5): DTGVSQNPRHKITKRGQNVTFRCDPISEHNRLYWYRQTLGQGPEFLTYFQNEAQLEKSRLLSDRFSAERPKGSFSTLEIQRTEQGDSAMYLCASSFDVGLPQHFGDGTRLSIL.

The J gene is TRBJ1-1, the V gene TRBV5-4; no reliable D call. Trimming left V 5 bases short and J 1 base short, with 12 bases between. The CDR3 has 14 amino acids. The germline CDR1 and CDR2 sequences are SGHNT and YYREEE (reference sequence). The CDR3 loop is CASSRPAGNTEAFF. The CDR3, as DNA: TGTGCCAGCAGTCGCCCGGCTGGGAACACTGAAGCTTTCTTT.

This chain connects TRBV5-8 to TRBJ1-2; D ambiguous. Trimming stripped 0 bases from V and 4 bases from J, with 7 bases between. This CDR3 comprises 13 residues. CDR1 is SGHTS and CDR2 is YDEGEE in the germline V gene. The CDR3 here is CASSLVRIYGYTF. The CDR3 DNA reads TGTGCCAGCAGCTTGGTCCGGATCTATGGCTACACCTTC.

The chain combines TRBV2 with TRBJ1-1; D not certain. The CDR3 loop spans 12 amino acids. Germline V gives CDR1 SNHLY, CDR2 FYNNEI. V was cut by 7 bases and J by 2 bases, with 8 bases left in between. The chain's CDR3 is CASTYGNTEAFF. In DNA form, the CDR3 reads TGTGCCAGCACCTATGGAAACACTGAAGCTTTCTTT.

This sequence joins TRBV6-6 and TRBJ1-2; D unresolved. Germline V CDR1 and CDR2: MNHNY, SVGAGI (reference sequence). The CDR3 loop spans 15 amino acids. Between the trimmed V and J ends, which lost 6 bases and 0 bases, there was a span of 14 bases. The CDR3 loop is CASREVRISNYGYTF. The CDR3 nucleotides read TGTGCCAGCAGAGAAGTACGGATCTCTAACTATGGCTACACCTTC.

The rearrangement joins TRBV29-1 to TRBJ2-1; the D is unclear. Trimming pared 5 bases from V and 8 bases from J, leaving 4 bases between. This CDR3 is built from 9 residues. Germline V gene sequence: CDR1 SQVTM, CDR2 ANQGSEA. As DNA, the CDR3 is TGCAGCGTTCAGGATGAGCAGTTCTTC. Translation gives CSVQDEQFF.

The V gene is TRBV18, the J gene TRBJ2-1, with 11 bases identical to TRBD2. With 0 bases clipped from V and 4 bases from J, the junction kept 5 bases outside the gene matches. This CDR3 has 17 amino acids. The V gene's germline CDR1 is KGHSH and CDR2 LQKENI. This chain's CDR3 is CASSPPSGTSGYNEQFF. CDR3 nucleotide sequence: TGTGCCAGCTCACCACCGAGCGGGACTAGCGGTTACAATGAGCAGTTCTTC.

The V and J genes are TRBV5-6 and TRBJ2-6; the D gene is possibly TRBD2 (7 bases). Trimming removed 0 bases from V and 0 bases from J, with 13 bases in between. Germline assignment: CDR1 SGHDT and CDR2 YYEEEE. There are 18 residues in the CDR3. CDR3 amino acids: CASSLGGGPLSGANVLTF. In DNA, the CDR3 is TGTGCCAGCAGCTTGGGCGGGGGCCCCCTCTCTGGGGCCAACGTCCTGACTTTC.

The rearrangement joins TRBV6-5 to TRBJ2-1; D possibly uses TRBD1 or TRBD2 (5 bases each). CDR3 length: 14 amino acids. Between the trimmed V and J ends, which lost 8 bases and 4 bases, there was a span of 15 bases. Germline V gene data show CDR1 as MNHEY and CDR2 as SVGAGI. The CDR3 DNA reads TGTGCCAGCTCGGGGCTCCTCCCTTACAATGAGCAGTTCTTC. Its translation: CASSGLLPYNEQFF.

J is TRBJ2-5 and V is TRBV2; possible D gene TRBD1, 6 bases. Germline V gene lookup returns CDR1 SNHLY and CDR2 FYNNEI. This CDR3 contains 15 residues. V gave up 4 bases and J gave up 5 bases, with 17 bases separating them. Written as DNA, the CDR3 is TGTGCCAGCAGTGTTACAGGGTCAAAGGGGGAGACCCAGTACTTC. This gives the protein CASSVTGSKGETQYF.

This rearrangement joins TRBV4-1 to TRBJ2-1, with D unresolved. The ends were cut back, 1 base at V and 9 bases at J, with 7 bases in the middle. The CDR3 spans 12 residues. CDR1 is MGHRA, CDR2 YSYEKL, per germline. In DNA form, the CDR3 reads TGCGCCAGCAGCCAAGCCACCCGTGAGCAGTTCTTC. It codes for CASSQATREQFF.

The gene calls are TRBV19 and TRBJ1-1, with 9 positions matching TRBD1. Looked up from germline, CDR1 is LNHDA and CDR2 is SQIVND (reference sequence). V dropped 3 bases and J dropped 2; count of bases not matched to a gene: 4. The length of the CDR3 is 15 residues. The CDR3, as DNA: TGTGCCAGTAGTATGGTGACAGGGGGTAACACTGAAGCTTTCTTT. Its protein is CASSMVTGGNTEAFF.

V usage is TRBV7-6 and J usage is TRBJ2-7; 10 bases fit TRBD1. CDR1 and CDR2 (germline): SGHVS, FNYEAQ. The CDR3 extends over 14 amino acids. V was clipped by 3 bases and J by 3 bases; unmatched bases: 2. The CDR3 spells CASSFGTGVYEQYF. CDR3 coding DNA: TGTGCCAGCAGCTTTGGGACAGGGGTCTACGAGCAGTACTTC.

The chain links TRBV19 to TRBJ2-7, with D maybe TRBD2 (6 bases). The V gene lost 6 bases and the J gene lost 1 base, with 10 bases spanning the gap. CDR1 and CDR2 from the germline V gene are LNHDA and SQIVND (reference sequence). This CDR3 contains 13 residues. CDR3 DNA sequence: TGTGCCAGTAGCGGGGGACCTTCCTACGAGCAGTACTTC. Translation gives CASSGGPSYEQYF.

Only a few counts were recorded for this clone. The chain joins TRBV19 to TRBJ2-7; 8 bases line up with TRBD1. Germline V gene lookup returns CDR1 LNHDA and CDR2 SQIVND (reference sequence). V was pared by 5 bases and J by 0 bases, with 15 bases of the junction left unmatched. There are 18 residues in the CDR3. The CDR3 reads CASSYRDRFSEGSYEQYF. CDR3 nucleotide sequence: TGTGCCAGTAGTTACCGGGACAGGTTTTCCGAGGGCTCCTACGAGCAGTACTTC. Combining the CDR3 with reference TRBV19 and TRBJ2-7 gives the whole variable domain DGGITQSPKYLFRKEGQNVTLSCEQNLNHDAMYWYRQDPGQGLRLIYYSQIVNDFQKGDIAEGYSVSREKKESFPLTVTSAQKNPTAFYLCASSYRDRFSEGSYEQYFGPGTRLTVT.

The chain recombines TRBV2 with TRBJ1-5; D not resolved. From germline, CDR1 is SNHLY and CDR2 FYNNEI. CDR3 length: 13 residues. The V gene lost 4 bases and the J gene lost 2 bases, with 6 bases spanning the gap. The CDR3 DNA is TGTGCCAGCAGTGTCCGTGGCAATCAGCCCCAGCATTTT. Encoded protein: CASSVRGNQPQHF.